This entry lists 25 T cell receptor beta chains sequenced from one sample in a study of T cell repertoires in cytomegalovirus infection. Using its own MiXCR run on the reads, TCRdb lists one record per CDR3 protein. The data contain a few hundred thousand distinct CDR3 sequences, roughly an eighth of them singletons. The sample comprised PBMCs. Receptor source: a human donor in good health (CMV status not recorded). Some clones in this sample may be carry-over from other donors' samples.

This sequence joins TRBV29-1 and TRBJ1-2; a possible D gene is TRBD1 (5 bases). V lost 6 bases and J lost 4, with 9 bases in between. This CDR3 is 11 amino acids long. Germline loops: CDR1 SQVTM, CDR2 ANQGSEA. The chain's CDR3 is CSVRTTYGYTF. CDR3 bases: TGCAGCGTACGGACAACCTATGGCTACACCTTC.

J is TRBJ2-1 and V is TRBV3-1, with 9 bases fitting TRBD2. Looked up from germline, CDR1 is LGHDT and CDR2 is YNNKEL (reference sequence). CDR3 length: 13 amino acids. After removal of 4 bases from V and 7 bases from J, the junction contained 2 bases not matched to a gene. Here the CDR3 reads CASSPGLANEQFF. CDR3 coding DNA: TGTGCCAGCAGCCCGGGACTAGCAAATGAGCAGTTCTTC.

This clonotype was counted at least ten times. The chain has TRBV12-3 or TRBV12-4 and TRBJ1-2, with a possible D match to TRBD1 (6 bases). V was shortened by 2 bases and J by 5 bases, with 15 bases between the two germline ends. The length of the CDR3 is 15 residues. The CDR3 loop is CASSLNSGGTYGYTF. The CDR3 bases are TGTGCCAGCAGTTTAAATAGTGGGGGGACATATGGCTACACCTTC.

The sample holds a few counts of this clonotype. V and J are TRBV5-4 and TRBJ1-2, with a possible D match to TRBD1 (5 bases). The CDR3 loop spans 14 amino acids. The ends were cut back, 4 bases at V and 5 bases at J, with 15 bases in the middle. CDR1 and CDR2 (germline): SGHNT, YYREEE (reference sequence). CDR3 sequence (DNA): TGTGCCAGCAGCCCCACCGGGGGGGGATATGGCTACACCTTC. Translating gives CASSPTGGGYGYTF.

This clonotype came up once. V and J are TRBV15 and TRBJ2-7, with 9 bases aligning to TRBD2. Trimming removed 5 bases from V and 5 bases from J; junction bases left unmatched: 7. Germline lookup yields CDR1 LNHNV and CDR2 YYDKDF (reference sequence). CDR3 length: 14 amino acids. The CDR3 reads CATSGTSPTDEQYF. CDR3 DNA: TGTGCCACCAGCGGGACTAGCCCCACTGACGAGCAGTACTTC. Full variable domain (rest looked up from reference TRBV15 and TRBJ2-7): DAMVIQNPRYQVTQFGKPVTLSCSQTLNHNVMYWYQQKSSQAPKLLFHYYDKDFNNEADTPDNFQSRRPNTSFCFLDIRSPGLGDTAMYLCATSGTSPTDEQYFGPGTRLTVT.

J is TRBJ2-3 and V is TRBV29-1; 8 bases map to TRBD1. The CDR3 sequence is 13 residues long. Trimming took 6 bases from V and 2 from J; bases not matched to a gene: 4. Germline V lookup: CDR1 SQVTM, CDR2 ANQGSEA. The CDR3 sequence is CSVLQGVTDTQYF. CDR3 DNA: TGCAGCGTGCTACAGGGGGTCACAGATACGCAGTATTTT.

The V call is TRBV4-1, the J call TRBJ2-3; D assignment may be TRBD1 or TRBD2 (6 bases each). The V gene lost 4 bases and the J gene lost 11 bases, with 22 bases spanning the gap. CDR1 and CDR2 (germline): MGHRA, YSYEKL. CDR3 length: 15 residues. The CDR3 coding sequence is TGCGCCAGCAGCCCCGCCCACGGGGGCTCGTATCTGCAGTATTTT. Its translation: CASSPAHGGSYLQYF.

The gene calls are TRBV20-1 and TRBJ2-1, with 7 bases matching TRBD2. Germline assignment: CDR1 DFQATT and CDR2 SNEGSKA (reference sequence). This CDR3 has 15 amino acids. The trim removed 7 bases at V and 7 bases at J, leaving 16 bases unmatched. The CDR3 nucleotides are TGCAGTGGCACCCAATGGGGCGGGAGCATAAATGAGCAGTTCTTC. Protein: CSGTQWGGSINEQFF.

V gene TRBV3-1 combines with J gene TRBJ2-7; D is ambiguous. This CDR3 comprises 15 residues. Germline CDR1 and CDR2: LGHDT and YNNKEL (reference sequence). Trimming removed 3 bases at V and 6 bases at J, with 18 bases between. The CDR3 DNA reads TGTGCCAGCAGCCAGTTTACGGATCGAAGGGCCGAGCAGTACTTC. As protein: CASSQFTDRRAEQYF.

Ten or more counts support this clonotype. The CDR3 loop is CASSWAGQGAPQFF. The CDR3 DNA sequence: TGTGCCAGCAGCTGGGCCGGACAGGGTGCTCCTCAGTTCTTC. This chain connects TRBV7-9 to TRBJ2-1; 8 bases agree with TRBD1. Unmatched junction bases numbered 12, after V lost 4 bases and J lost 13 bases. Germline lookup yields CDR1 SEHNR and CDR2 FQNEAQ (reference sequence). The CDR3 spans 14 residues.

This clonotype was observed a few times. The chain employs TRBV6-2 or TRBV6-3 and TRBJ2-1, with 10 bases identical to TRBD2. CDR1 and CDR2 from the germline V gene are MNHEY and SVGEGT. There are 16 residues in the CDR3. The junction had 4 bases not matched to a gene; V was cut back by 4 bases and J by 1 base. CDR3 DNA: TGTGCCAGCAGTTTCGGACTAGCGGCATCCTACAATGAGCAGTTCTTC. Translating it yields CASSFGLAASYNEQFF.

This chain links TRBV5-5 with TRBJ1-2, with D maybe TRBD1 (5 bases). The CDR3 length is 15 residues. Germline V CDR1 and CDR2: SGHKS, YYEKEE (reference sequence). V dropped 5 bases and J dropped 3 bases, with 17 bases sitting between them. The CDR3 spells CASRPGPSGDYGYTF. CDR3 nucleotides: TGTGCCAGCAGGCCGGGACCGTCGGGTGACTATGGCTACACCTTC.

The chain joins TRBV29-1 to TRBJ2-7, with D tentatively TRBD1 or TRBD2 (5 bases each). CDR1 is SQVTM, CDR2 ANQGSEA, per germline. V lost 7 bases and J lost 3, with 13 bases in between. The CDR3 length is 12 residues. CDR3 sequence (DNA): TGCAGCGCTGGGGACGGTCGCTACGAGCAGTACTTC. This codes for CSAGDGRYEQYF.

Here the CDR3 DNA reads TGCAGCGTTGGGGGCGCAGGGGTGCACACCGGGGAGCTGTTTTTT. Translating gives CSVGGAGVHTGELFF. The chain couples TRBV29-1 to TRBJ2-2; D perhaps matches TRBD1 (6 bases). The CDR3 totals 15 residues. From germline, CDR1 is SQVTM and CDR2 ANQGSEA. Trimming took off 4 bases at V and 3 bases at J, with 15 bases between the two ends.

CDR3 sequence (DNA): TGCGCCAGCAGCCAAGAGGCAGGGCTTTTGAACGAGCAGTACTTC. This codes for CASSQEAGLLNEQYF. This sequence joins TRBV4-3 and TRBJ2-7, with D possibly TRBD1 on 5 matching bases. CDR3 length: 15 amino acids. With 0 bases removed from V and 5 bases from J, the gap between germline ends came to 14 bases. Per germline, CDR1 LGHNA and CDR2 YSLEER.

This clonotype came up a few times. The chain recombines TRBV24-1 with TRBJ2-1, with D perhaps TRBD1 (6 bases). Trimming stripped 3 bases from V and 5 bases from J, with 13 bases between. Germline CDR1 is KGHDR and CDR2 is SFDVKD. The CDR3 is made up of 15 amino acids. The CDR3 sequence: CATSDASGTHNEQFF. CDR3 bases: TGTGCCACCAGTGATGCGTCCGGGACACACAATGAGCAGTTCTTC.

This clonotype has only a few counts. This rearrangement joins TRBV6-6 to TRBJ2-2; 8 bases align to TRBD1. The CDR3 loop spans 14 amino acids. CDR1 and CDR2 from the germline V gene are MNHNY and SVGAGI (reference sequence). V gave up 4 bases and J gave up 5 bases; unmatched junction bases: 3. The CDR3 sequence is CASSSDRETGELFF. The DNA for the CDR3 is TGTGCCAGCAGTTCGGACAGGGAGACCGGGGAGCTGTTTTTT.

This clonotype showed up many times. CDR3 amino acids: CASSLASQETQYF. CDR3 nucleotide sequence: TGTGCCAGCAGCCTAGCGTCACAAGAGACCCAGTACTTC. The J gene is TRBJ2-5, the V gene TRBV28, with D possibly matching TRBD2 (6 bases). Trimming removed 6 bases from V and 2 bases from J, with 10 bases in between. This CDR3 comprises 13 residues. The V gene's germline CDR1 is MDHEN and CDR2 SYDVKM. The full variable domain, its missing parts supplied by reference TRBV28 and TRBJ2-5, is DVKVTQSSRYLVKRTGEKVFLECVQDMDHENMFWYRQDPGLGLRLIYFSYDVKMKEKGDIPEGYSVSREKKERFSLILESASTNQTSMYLCASSLASQETQYFGPGTRLLVL.

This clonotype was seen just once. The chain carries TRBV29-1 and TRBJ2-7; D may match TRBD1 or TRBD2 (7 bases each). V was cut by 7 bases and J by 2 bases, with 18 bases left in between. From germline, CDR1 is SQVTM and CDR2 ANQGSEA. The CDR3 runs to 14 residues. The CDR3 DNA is TGCAGCGCAGCAGGGGGGAGGGAAGCCTACGAGCAGTACTTC. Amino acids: CSAAGGREAYEQYF.

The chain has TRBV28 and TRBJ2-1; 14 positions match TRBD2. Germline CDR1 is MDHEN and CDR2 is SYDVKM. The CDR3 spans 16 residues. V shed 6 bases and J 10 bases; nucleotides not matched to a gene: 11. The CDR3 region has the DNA TGTGCCAGCAGCCACTACCGGGGACTAGCGGGAGAAGAGCAGTTCTTC. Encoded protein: CASSHYRGLAGEEQFF.

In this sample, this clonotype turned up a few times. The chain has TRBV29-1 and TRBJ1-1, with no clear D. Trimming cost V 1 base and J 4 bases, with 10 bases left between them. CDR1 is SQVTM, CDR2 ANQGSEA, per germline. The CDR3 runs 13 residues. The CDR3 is CSVEGAVRTEAFF. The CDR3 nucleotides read TGCAGCGTTGAAGGCGCAGTGCGCACTGAAGCTTTCTTT.

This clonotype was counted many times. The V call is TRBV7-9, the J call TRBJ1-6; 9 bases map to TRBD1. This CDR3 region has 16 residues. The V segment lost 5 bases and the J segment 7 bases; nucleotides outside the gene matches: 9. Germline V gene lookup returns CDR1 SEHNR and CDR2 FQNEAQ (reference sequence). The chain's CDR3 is CASSPSGTGRNSPLHF. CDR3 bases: TGTGCCAGCAGCCCTAGTGGGACAGGGAGAAATTCACCCCTCCACTTT.

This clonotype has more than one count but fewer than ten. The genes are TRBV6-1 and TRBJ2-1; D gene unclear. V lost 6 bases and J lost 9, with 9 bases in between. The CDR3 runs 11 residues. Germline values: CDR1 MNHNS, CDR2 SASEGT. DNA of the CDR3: TGTGCCAGCAGCGACGGACCTGAGCAGTTCTTC. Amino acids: CASSDGPEQFF.

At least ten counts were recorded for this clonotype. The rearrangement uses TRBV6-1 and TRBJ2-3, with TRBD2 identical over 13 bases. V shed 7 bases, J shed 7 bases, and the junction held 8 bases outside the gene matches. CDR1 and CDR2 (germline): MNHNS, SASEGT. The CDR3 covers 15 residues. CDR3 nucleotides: TGTGCCAGCAAGTCGGGACTAGCGGGACGAAATACGCAGTATTTT. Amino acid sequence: CASKSGLAGRNTQYF.

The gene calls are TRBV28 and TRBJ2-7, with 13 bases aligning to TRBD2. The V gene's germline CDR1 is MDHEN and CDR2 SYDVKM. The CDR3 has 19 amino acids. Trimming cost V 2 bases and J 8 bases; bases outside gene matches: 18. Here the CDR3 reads CASSLTVTTSGRVGFQQYF. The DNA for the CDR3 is TGTGCCAGCAGTTTAACGGTGACAACTAGCGGGAGGGTCGGATTTCAGCAGTACTTC.